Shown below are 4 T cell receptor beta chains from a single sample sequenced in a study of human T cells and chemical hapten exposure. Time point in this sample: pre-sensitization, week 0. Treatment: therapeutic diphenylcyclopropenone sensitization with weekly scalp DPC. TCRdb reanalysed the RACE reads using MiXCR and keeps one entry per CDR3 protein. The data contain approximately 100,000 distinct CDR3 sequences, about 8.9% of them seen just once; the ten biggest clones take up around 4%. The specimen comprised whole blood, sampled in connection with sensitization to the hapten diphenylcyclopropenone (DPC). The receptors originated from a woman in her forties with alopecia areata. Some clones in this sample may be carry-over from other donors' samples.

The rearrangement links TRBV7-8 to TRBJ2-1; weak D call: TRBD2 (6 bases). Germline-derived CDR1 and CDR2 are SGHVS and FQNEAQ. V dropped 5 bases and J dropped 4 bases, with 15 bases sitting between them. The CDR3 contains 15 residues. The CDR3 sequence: CASSRESTSYNEQFF. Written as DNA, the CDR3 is TGTGCCAGCAGCCGGGAGTCAACTTCATACAATGAGCAGTTCTTC.

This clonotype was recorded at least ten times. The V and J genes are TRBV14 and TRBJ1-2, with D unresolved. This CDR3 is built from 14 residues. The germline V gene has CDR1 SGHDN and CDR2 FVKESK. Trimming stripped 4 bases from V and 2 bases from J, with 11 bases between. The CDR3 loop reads CASSRTLGNYGYTF. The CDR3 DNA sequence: TGTGCCAGCAGCCGGACCCTGGGAAACTATGGCTACACCTTC.

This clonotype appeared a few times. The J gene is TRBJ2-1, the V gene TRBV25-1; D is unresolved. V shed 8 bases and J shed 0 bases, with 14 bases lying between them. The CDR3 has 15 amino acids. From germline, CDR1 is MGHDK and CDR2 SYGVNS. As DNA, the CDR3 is TGTGCCAGCTCCGAGCTACCGAGCTCCTACAATGAGCAGTTCTTC. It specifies CASSELPSSYNEQFF.

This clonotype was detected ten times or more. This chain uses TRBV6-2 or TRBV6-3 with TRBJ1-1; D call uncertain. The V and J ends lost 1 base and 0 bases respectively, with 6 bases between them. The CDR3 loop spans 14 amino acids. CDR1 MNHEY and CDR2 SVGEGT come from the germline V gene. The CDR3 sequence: CASSYLVLNTEAFF. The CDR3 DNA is TGTGCCAGCAGTTACTTGGTTTTGAACACTGAAGCTTTCTTT.